This T cell receptor beta chain was retrieved from a study of identical twins. No donor was unhealthy or non-Caucasian. Trimming pared 1 base from V and 4 bases from J, leaving 14 bases between. CDR1 is MGHDK, CDR2 SYGVNS, per germline. The CDR3 has 17 residues. Study-wide results and limits: Weaker excess twin sharing was seen among beta out-of-frame sequences. The authors noted that invariant MAIT and iNKT cells could partly confound zero-insertion analyses.

This clonotype was counted between two and nine times. The antigen remains unidentified. It was template switching that added a universal primer site, and there were unique molecular identifiers on the cDNA. MiXCR, applied by TCRdb to the 5' RACE reads, yields one record per CDR3 protein. The sample shows around 1.7 million distinct CDR3 sequences, around a third of them seen only once. The TCR was taken from a newborn girl in good health. The specimen sequenced was cord blood. The chain recombines TRBV25-1 with TRBJ1-6, with D possibly being TRBD1 (5 bases). The CDR3 reads CASSESYGGEYNSPLHF. The CDR3 region has the DNA TGTGCCAGCAGTGAATCATATGGGGGGGAGTATAATTCACCCCTCCACTTT.